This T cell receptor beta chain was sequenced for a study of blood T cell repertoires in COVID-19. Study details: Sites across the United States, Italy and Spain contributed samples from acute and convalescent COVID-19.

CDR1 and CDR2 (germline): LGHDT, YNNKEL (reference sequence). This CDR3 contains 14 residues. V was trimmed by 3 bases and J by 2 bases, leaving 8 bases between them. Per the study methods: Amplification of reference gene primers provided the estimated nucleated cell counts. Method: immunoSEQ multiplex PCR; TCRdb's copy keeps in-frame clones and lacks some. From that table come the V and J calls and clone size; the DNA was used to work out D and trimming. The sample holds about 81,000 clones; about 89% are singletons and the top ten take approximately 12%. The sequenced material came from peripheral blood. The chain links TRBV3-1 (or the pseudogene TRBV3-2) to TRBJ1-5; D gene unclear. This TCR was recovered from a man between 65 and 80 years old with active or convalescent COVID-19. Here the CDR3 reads CASSQGRGNQPQHF. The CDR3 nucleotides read TGTGCCAGCAGCCAGGGGAGAGGCAATCAGCCCCAGCATTTT.